This TCR beta chain was sequenced for a study of cytotoxic CD8 clonotypes in ibrutinib-treated CLL. Study-level background: Response samples were taken after a median of approximately 11 months on treatment, range 6 to 36.

Sequencing used immunoSEQ multiplex PCR; TCRdb keeps in-frame clones, though not all of them. Of roughly 330,000 clones in the sample, over 60% were seen once. Germline V gene data show CDR1 as MNHNY and CDR2 as SVGAGI (reference sequence). Trimming took 8 bases from V and 6 from J; bases not matched to a gene: 7. This CDR3 is built from 14 residues. V is TRBV6-6 and J is TRBJ2-2; 9 bases line up with TRBD1. The TCR comes from a human donor with chronic lymphocytic leukemia. Sequences were derived from PBMCs, sampled after 36 months of ibrutinib treatment. DNA of the CDR3: TGTGCCAGCTTCCGGGACAGGGCGTCCGGGGAGCTGTTTTTT. Translating it yields CASFRDRASGELFF.